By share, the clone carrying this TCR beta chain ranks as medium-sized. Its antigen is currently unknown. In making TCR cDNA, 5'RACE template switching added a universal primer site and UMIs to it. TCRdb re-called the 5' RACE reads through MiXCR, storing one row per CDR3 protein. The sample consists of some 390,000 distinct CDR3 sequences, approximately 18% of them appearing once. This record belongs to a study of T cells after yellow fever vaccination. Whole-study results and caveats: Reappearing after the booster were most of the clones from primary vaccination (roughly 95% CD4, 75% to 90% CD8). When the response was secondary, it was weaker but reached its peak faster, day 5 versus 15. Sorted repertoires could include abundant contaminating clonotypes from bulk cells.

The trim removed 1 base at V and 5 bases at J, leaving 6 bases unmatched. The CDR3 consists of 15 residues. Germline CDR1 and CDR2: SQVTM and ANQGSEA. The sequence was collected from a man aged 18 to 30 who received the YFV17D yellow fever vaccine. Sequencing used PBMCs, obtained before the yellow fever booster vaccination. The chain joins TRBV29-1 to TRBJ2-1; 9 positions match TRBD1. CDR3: CSVEGGDREDNEQFF. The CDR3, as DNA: TGCAGCGTTGAAGGGGGGGACAGGGAAGACAATGAGCAGTTCTTC.